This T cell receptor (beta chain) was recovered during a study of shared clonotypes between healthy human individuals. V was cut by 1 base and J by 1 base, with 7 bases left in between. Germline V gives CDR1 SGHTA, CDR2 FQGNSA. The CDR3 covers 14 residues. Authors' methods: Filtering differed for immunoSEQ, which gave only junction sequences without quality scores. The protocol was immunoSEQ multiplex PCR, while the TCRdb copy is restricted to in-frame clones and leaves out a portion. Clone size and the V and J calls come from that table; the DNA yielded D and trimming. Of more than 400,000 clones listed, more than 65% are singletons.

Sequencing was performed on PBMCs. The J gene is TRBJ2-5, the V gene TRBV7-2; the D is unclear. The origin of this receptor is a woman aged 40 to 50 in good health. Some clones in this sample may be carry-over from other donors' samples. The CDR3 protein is CASSLVTAQETQYF. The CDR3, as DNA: TGTGCCAGCAGCTTAGTCACAGCCCAAGAGACCCAGTACTTC. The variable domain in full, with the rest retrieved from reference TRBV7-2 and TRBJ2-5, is GAGVSQSPSNKVTEKGKDVELRCDPISGHTALYWYRQSLGQGLEFLIYFQGNSAPDKSGLPSDRFSAERTGGSVSTLTIQRTQQEDSAVYLCASSLVTAQETQYFGPGTRLLVL.